Described below is a single T cell receptor (beta chain) sequence and its context. This clonotype appeared a few times. Its specific antigen is unknown. Base qualities are not recorded, but no much larger clone differs from it by a single base. The data were taken from a study of T-cell memory formation after mild COVID-19 (dated by TCRdb to the early 2020s). For context, the study as a whole: TCR sequence clusters from the two donors were found to be largely donor specific. Longitudinal TCRalpha and TCRbeta repertoire sequencing tracked T-cell clones expanding and contracting after mild COVID-19 in a couple of donors. The cohort comprised two young, previously healthy adult volunteers, one female and one male. Paper-wide results and their limitations: Contracting CD4+ clones were found mainly in CM and EM memory subsets, while CD8+ clones were enriched in EMRA. The study included only a couple of mild cases, and larger cohorts that include severe cases with pre-infection samples were judged to be necessary. Clones contracting from day 15 to 85 had balanced CD4/CD8 phenotypes, while a second wave expanding from day 15 to 37 was biased towards CD4+. SARS-CoV-2 specificity of the second-wave clones peaking on day 37 was not confirmed. Some responding clones were found in pre-infection memory, which suggests that pre-existing cross-reactive memory T cells took part in the SARS-CoV-2 response.

The germline V gene sets CDR1 to MNHEY and CDR2 to SVGAGI. Its CDR3 holds 15 amino acids, cysteine through valine. The entry retains the CDR3 DNA only, 45 bases that are in frame from base 1. V trim: 4 bases; J trim: 6 bases; unmatched bases: 11. Ficoll-Paque density gradient centrifugation was used to isolate PBMCs. The sequencing machine was an Illumina NovaSeq 6000. Using 5'RACE with constant-segment primers, TCRalpha and TCRbeta cDNA libraries were constructed, with sample barcodes and unique molecular identifiers added in the process. Trizol reagent was used to extract RNA from every sample. The libraries were amplified in two PCR steps, and the second step added a second sample barcode and Illumina TruSeq adapters. Libraries were sequenced on an Illumina NovaSeq with 2 x 150 bp paired-end reads. The original methods were these. With migec v1.2.7, reads were demultiplexed and then collapsed into UMI-guided consensus sequences. Using mixcr v2.1.11, UMI consensuses were aligned to TRA and TRB V and J templates and then assembled into clonotypes. A clonotype was counted as expanded or contracted only when both edgeR and NoisET called the clonotype significant, with the noise models trained on biological replicates. For edgeR calls, the thresholds were a false discovery rate-adjusted p below 0.01 and a log2 fold-change of 1. As an exploratory analysis of dynamics, PCA with hierarchical clustering was applied to max-normalized trajectories of the 1000 most abundant clonotypes. Each responding clone was given a CD4 or CD8 phenotype based on the CD4+ and CD8+ repertoires, which had been sequenced separately. TCRdb applied fastp at Q25 and MiXCR to the public reads, then kept only in-frame beta chains. Each entry is one CDR3 protein sequence, shown with its most common DNA and genes. The V and J calls were determined by TCRdb, not by the authors. The sample profile shows roughly 220,000 distinct CDR3 sequences; around 9.1% of them were found once. In total, the top ten clones hold 3.5% of the sample.

The V gene is TRBV6-5 and the J gene is TRBJ2-7; TRBD1 matches 8 bases in the middle. The specimen was PBMCs or a T cell subset sorted from them (not recorded which). This sequence was found in a man aged 18-30 years who had mild COVID-19 (a few samples of this study predate the infection). The sample titles of this study are shuffled in the database, so cell type and time point are left out; the donor was told from shared clones. The CDR3 sequence is CASSFRATGGGEQYV. The nucleotides are TGTGCCAGCAGTTTCCGAGCTACAGGGGGTGGCGAGCAGTACGTC.